Listed below are T cell receptor beta chains from one sample, sequenced in a study of regulatory dendritic cells for organ transplantation. Some clones are missing from TCRdb's copy, which holds only in-frame ones; the method was immunoSEQ multiplex PCR. Counted here are around 20,000 clones, around two thirds occurring once; the ten biggest clones make up roughly 0.96%. Specimen: memory CD4+ T cells from blood. The receptor set was obtained from a human donor in good health. CDR3s leave out the opening cysteine and the closing phenylalanine or tryptophan. D genes are given only for firm matches.

j_gene: TRBJ1-2
v_gene: TRBV29-1
d_gene: TRBD1
CDR3aa: SVGTGQGDGYT

j_gene: TRBJ2-7
v_gene: TRBV7-6
d_gene: NA
CDR3aa: ASSHSGSEQY

j_gene: TRBJ2-3
v_gene: TRBV7-2
d_gene: TRBD2
CDR3aa: ASSLAPSGGATDTQY

j_gene: TRBJ1-6
v_gene: TRBV18
d_gene: TRBD1
CDR3aa: ASSPGQGNSPLH

j_gene: TRBJ2-6
v_gene: TRBV7-2
d_gene: NA
CDR3aa: ASSSPPGSGANVLT

j_gene: TRBJ2-2
v_gene: TRBV5-1
d_gene: TRBD1
CDR3aa: ASSLSGTGNTGELF

j_gene: TRBJ2-1
v_gene: TRBV11-3
d_gene: TRBD2
CDR3aa: ASSRLAGGYNEQF

j_gene: TRBJ2-5
v_gene: TRBV5-4
d_gene: TRBD1
CDR3aa: ASTEGQAKETQY

j_gene: TRBJ2-3
v_gene: TRBV7-6
d_gene: NA
CDR3aa: ASSLVGTSTDTQY

j_gene: TRBJ2-7
v_gene: TRBV10-3
d_gene: NA
CDR3aa: AISGDSREQY

j_gene: TRBJ2-5
v_gene: TRBV15
d_gene: NA
CDR3aa: ATSRAGKETQY

j_gene: TRBJ2-7
v_gene: TRBV5-1
d_gene: TRBD2
CDR3aa: ASSPAAGAYEQY

j_gene: TRBJ1-2
v_gene: TRBV7-9
d_gene: NA
CDR3aa: ASSTTENYGYT

j_gene: TRBJ1-2
v_gene: TRBV6-4
d_gene: TRBD1
CDR3aa: ASSDQGEDGYT

j_gene: TRBJ2-3
v_gene: TRBV5-1
d_gene: NA
CDR3aa: ASSGGTNTDTQY

j_gene: TRBJ1-4
v_gene: TRBV29-1
d_gene: TRBD1
CDR3aa: SVLTGDNEKLF

j_gene: TRBJ1-2
v_gene: TRBV6-5
d_gene: NA
CDR3aa: ASSYSKGTNYGYT

j_gene: TRBJ1-1
v_gene: TRBV14
d_gene: NA
CDR3aa: ASSQGQVVAAF

j_gene: TRBJ2-7
v_gene: TRBV18
d_gene: TRBD1
CDR3aa: ASSPGTGLSEQY

j_gene: TRBJ2-7
v_gene: TRBV7-9
d_gene: NA
CDR3aa: ASGGSSSYEQY

j_gene: TRBJ2-1
v_gene: TRBV5-8
d_gene: TRBD1
CDR3aa: ASSFGQGGYNEQF

j_gene: TRBJ1-3
v_gene: TRBV19
d_gene: NA
CDR3aa: ASSNQVASGNTIY